The count of the clone carrying this T cell receptor (beta chain) is one. The patients had HPV-negative, locally advanced oral cavity squamous cell carcinoma. Trimming removed 5 bases from V and 7 bases from J, with 12 bases in between. This CDR3 is 13 amino acids long. Germline V gene sequence: CDR1 SGHAT, CDR2 FQNNGV. This entry belongs to a study of neoadjuvant anti-PD-1 for oral cavity cancer. Study information: Patients without progression got a fourth dose around day 43.

Six replicates per PBMC sample, mostly from around 460 ng of genomic DNA. Here immunoSEQ multiplex PCR was the method, and the copy in TCRdb shows in-frame clones only, minus some. The sample holds approximately 74,000 clones, approximately 80% seen once. The source of this sequence is a person aged 40-85 years with oral cavity squamous cell carcinoma. The material sequenced was PBMCs, taken before nivolumab (anti-PD-1) treatment. The chain carries TRBV11-2 and TRBJ1-3; D is perhaps TRBD1 (5 bases). CDR3 coding DNA: TGTGCCAGCAGCGACCAGGGTAGGAACACCATATATTTT. It specifies CASSDQGRNTIYF.